What follows are 6 T cell receptor beta chains derived from one specimen sequenced in a study of type 1 and type 2 diabetes patients. PCR was run on genomic DNA. A primer set of 30 forward and 13 reverse primers amplified the CDR3. TCRdb redid the calling of the multiplex PCR reads with MiXCR, one entry per CDR3 protein. The sample lists 280,000 or so distinct CDR3 sequences, approximately 45% occurring once. The sequencing sample was made of peripheral blood mononuclear cells (PBMCs). Every receptor here comes from a man in his late teens or twenties with type 2 diabetes.

The chain joins TRBV19 to TRBJ2-5; 11 bases are a match to TRBD1. CDR3 length: 13 residues. V dropped 8 bases and J dropped 2; count of bases not matched to a gene: 1. Per the germline V gene, CDR1 is LNHDA and CDR2 is SQIVND (reference sequence). The CDR3 loop reads CASGDRGQETQYF. CDR3 nucleotides: TGTGCCAGTGGGGACAGGGGGCAAGAGACCCAGTACTTC.

There are a few counts of this clonotype. The V and J genes are TRBV6-5 and TRBJ1-1; maybe TRBD1 (5 bases). V dropped 5 bases and J dropped 6 bases, with 13 bases sitting between them. This CDR3 region has 13 residues. Germline V gives CDR1 MNHEY, CDR2 SVGAGI. The CDR3 DNA follows: TGTGCCAGCAGTCGTAGGGGAAGGTCTGAAGCTTTCTTT. It yields the protein CASSRRGRSEAFF.

There are a few counts of this clonotype. The CDR3, as DNA: TGTGCCAGCAGTTCCCTAGGGGGCTATGGCTACACCTTC. This codes for CASSSLGGYGYTF. The gene calls are TRBV28 and TRBJ1-2, with a tentative D call TRBD1 (6 bases). V lost 4 bases to trimming and J lost 4 bases, with 10 bases between them. CDR3 length equals 13 residues. In germline, CDR1 is MDHEN, CDR2 SYDVKM.

In this sample, this clonotype turned up a few times. This chain uses TRBV30 with TRBJ2-5; 8 bases fit TRBD2. In germline, CDR1 is GTSNPN, CDR2 SVGIG (reference sequence). V was clipped by 5 bases and J by 5 bases; unmatched bases: 7. This CDR3 has 13 residues. DNA of the CDR3: TGTGCCTGGGAGGGGAGCGGGAGTGAGACCCAGTACTTC. Protein: CAWEGSGSETQYF.

The chain has TRBV10-2 and TRBJ2-1, with D maybe TRBD2 (6 bases). The CDR3 totals 15 residues. Trimming cost V 5 bases and J 8 bases, with 19 bases left between them. Germline-derived CDR1 and CDR2 are WSHSY and SAAADI. CDR3 coding DNA: TGCGCCAGCAGTCGGGACTCAGGGTGGGCAGATGAGCAGTTCTTC. Translating gives CASSRDSGWADEQFF.

This sequence joins TRBV6-5 and TRBJ2-1, with D possibly being TRBD2 (6 bases). The CDR3 runs to 14 residues. V gave up 6 bases and J gave up 5 bases, with 14 bases separating them. Germline V lookup: CDR1 MNHEY, CDR2 SVGAGI. The DNA for the CDR3 is TGTGCCAGCAGACGGGGACTGGCTAACAATGAGCAGTTCTTC. Its protein is CASRRGLANNEQFF.